This T cell receptor (beta chain) emerged from a study of CD8+CD57+ T cells in acquired aplastic anemia. At the level of the study: For CD4+ cells, healthy donors had an average of approximately 10 million reads.

With regard to this clonotype: The antigen remains unidentified.

Study-wide points: Patients had roughly 30 CD8+ CDR3 sequences in common with controls (the shared set).

The study profiled TCR beta VDJ and CDR3 using genomic DNA as template. Via MiXCR, TCRdb re-called the reads, giving one row per CDR3 protein. This sample has 65,000 or so distinct CDR3 sequences, with over 45% found just once. Germline loops: CDR1 DFQATT, CDR2 SNEGSKA (reference sequence). This CDR3 is 14 amino acids long. Trimming took 3 bases from V and 6 from J, leaving 12 bases between them. The sequenced sample was sorted CD4+, CD8+, or CD8+CD57+ T cells (not recorded which) from PBMCs. This TCR was sampled from a human donor in good health, serving as a control. The V gene is TRBV20-1, the J gene TRBJ1-6; D is perhaps TRBD1 (6 bases). CDR3 sequence reads: CSASTGQINSPLHF. CDR3 nucleotide sequence: TGCAGTGCTAGTACTGGACAGATTAATTCACCCCTCCACTTT.